This TCR beta chain was captured in a study of long-term antiretroviral therapy in people with HIV. Version v3.0 of the immunoSEQ assay was performed at survey level. About 40,000-55,000 T-cell genomes per sample were the sequencing target. Repertoires were generated with immunoSEQ multiplex PCR, while TCRdb's copy carries only in-frame clones and drops some. This sample has fewer than 15,000 clones, with about 83% found just once. On this clone itself: What it recognizes is unknown.

Germline values: CDR1 SGHAT, CDR2 FQDESV (reference sequence). The CDR3 is 15 residues long. The J segment lost 0 bases and the V segment lost 5 bases, leaving 4 bases of the junction unmatched. Every specimen provided roughly 0.9-10 million cryopreserved PBMC before DNA extraction took place. Study results and limitations: ART adherence, viral resistance and therapy changes went undocumented. Clones showing expansion before ART dominated the repertoire at all time points.

Material: unsorted PBMCs, obtained 3.4 years after starting antiretroviral therapy. The chain carries TRBV11-1 and TRBJ2-4; 7 positions agree with TRBD2. The source is a man aged 40-50 years with HIV. CDR3 loop: CASSHAGVAKNIQYF. CDR3 nucleotides: TGTGCCAGCAGCCACGCGGGGGTAGCCAAAAACATTCAGTACTTC. The variable domain in full, completed from reference TRBV11-1 and TRBJ2-4, reads EAEVAQSPRYKITEKSQAVAFWCDPISGHATLYWYRQILGQGPELLVQFQDESVVDDSQLPKDRFSAERLKGVDSTLKIQPAELGDSAMYLCASSHAGVAKNIQYFGAGTRLSVL.